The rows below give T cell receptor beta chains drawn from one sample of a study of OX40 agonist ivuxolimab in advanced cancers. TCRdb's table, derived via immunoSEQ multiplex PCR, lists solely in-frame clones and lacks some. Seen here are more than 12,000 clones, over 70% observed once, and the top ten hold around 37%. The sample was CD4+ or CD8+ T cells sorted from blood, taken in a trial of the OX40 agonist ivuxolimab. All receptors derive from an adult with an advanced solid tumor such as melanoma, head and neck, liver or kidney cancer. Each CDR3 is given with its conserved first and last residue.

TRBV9 CASSIGWADEKLFF
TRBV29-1 CSPGTRGGYEQYF
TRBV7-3 CASSLIGGGSPLHF
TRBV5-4 CASSLGGTGNTIYF
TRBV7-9 CASSPPAGTYEQYF
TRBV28 CASSFPGYQPQHF
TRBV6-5 CASSGDRADEQYF
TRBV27 CASSLQGSTDTQYF
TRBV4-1 CASSQDWQDNQPQHF
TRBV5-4 CASITPRQEAFF
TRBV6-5 CASSTQGGGTEAFF
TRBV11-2 CASSDASYEQYF
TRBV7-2 CASSRAGGEQFF
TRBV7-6 CASSPGQGNEQYF
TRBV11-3 CASSLPVGSDSEQFF
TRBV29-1 CSAPQDGLYNEQFF
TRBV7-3 CASSLYGGQGETQYF
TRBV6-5 CASTDRGQEYF
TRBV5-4 CASSFQGSTEAFF
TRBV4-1 CASSLSGYEQYF